Listed here are 4 T cell receptor beta chains from one sample, sequenced in a study of CD8+ T cells in alopecia areata. Stated treatment: oral pan-JAK inhibitor, 5-10 mg twice daily. RNA was extracted and reverse transcribed into cDNA as the sequencing template. TCRdb's table, derived via immunoSEQ multiplex PCR, lists solely in-frame clones and lacks some. Of some 150,000 clones listed, roughly 54% are singletons. The sample consisted of CD8+ T cells sorted from blood, taken at week 4, from a patient treated with tofacitinib. The receptors shown here come from a human donor with alopecia areata.

V and J are TRBV27 and TRBJ2-7; tentatively, D is TRBD2 (5 bases). Trimming shortened V by 8 bases and J by 0 bases, and 14 bases separated the two germline ends. CDR1 and CDR2 from the germline V gene are MNHEY and SMNVEV (reference sequence). The CDR3 is 14 amino acids. Here the CDR3 DNA reads TGTGCCAGCGCGGACTTTGCGAGCTCCTACGAGCAGTACTTC. Translation: CASADFASSYEQYF.

V usage is TRBV27 and J usage is TRBJ2-7; 7 nucleotides line up with TRBD1. CDR1 and CDR2 (germline): MNHEY, SMNVEV (reference sequence). The CDR3 length is 15 residues. The junction had 5 bases not matched to a gene; V was cut back by 3 bases and J by 0 bases. The CDR3 bases are TGTGCCAGCAGTTTCTCGACAGGGCACTCCTACGAGCAGTACTTC. Its protein is CASSFSTGHSYEQYF.

Ten or more counts support this clone. The chain combines TRBV4-1 with TRBJ2-5, with D possibly TRBD2 on 6 matching bases. The V gene lost 1 base and the J gene lost 4 bases, with 10 bases spanning the gap. Germline loops: CDR1 MGHRA, CDR2 YSYEKL. CDR3 length equals 14 residues. The chain's CDR3 is CASSQVGGVETQYF. CDR3 DNA sequence: TGCGCCAGCAGCCAAGTCGGAGGGGTAGAGACCCAGTACTTC.

The chain combines TRBV29-1 with TRBJ2-1; 7 nucleotides line up with TRBD1. V trimming: 0 bases; J trimming: 3 bases; junction bases outside the gene matches: 2. CDR3 size: 14 residues. Germline CDR1 SQVTM, CDR2 ANQGSEA. For the CDR3, the DNA is TGCAGCGTTGAAGATCGGGACAGCTACAATGAGCAGTTCTTC. As protein: CSVEDRDSYNEQFF.